The 19 T cell receptor beta chains presented below share a single source sample, sequenced in a study of T cell responses to AZD1222 COVID-19 vaccine. Data came from immunoSEQ multiplex PCR; TCRdb stores just in-frame clones and leaves some out. The sample shows some 130,000 clones, about 93% of them seen only once. The sample in question was peripheral blood, obtained on day 0 of AZD1222 vaccination. These receptors all come from an adult in good health.

V usage is TRBV27 and J usage is TRBJ1-5, with D maybe TRBD1 (6 bases). Per germline, CDR1 MNHEY and CDR2 SMNVEV (reference sequence). V was clipped by 5 bases and J by 3 bases, with 11 bases between them. This CDR3 contains 14 residues. For the CDR3, the DNA is TGTGCCAGCAGTCTCACAGGGTTCAATCAGCCCCAGCATTTT. Amino acids: CASSLTGFNQPQHF.

V gene TRBV9 combines with J gene TRBJ2-5; D is unresolved. The CDR3 consists of 13 residues. The germline V gene has CDR1 SGDLS and CDR2 YYNGEE. Trimming left V 2 bases short and J 3 bases short, with 8 bases between. CDR3 DNA: TGTGCCAGCAGCGTCGACCAAAAAGAGACCCAGTACTTC. This encodes CASSVDQKETQYF.

The chain has TRBV9 and TRBJ2-7; TRBD1 is a possible D gene (6 bases). The CDR3 has 14 residues. Trimming removed 4 bases from V and 4 bases from J, with 15 bases in between. Germline CDR1 reads SGDLS; CDR2 reads YYNGEE. The CDR3 protein is CASSKFGTIYEQYF. CDR3 nucleotides: TGTGCCAGCAGCAAGTTCGGGACAATATACGAGCAGTACTTC.

J is TRBJ2-7 and V is TRBV5-4, with D uncertain. This CDR3 is 15 amino acids long. Germline loops: CDR1 SGHNT, CDR2 YYREEE (reference sequence). The V end lost 0 bases, the J end lost 0 bases, and 10 bases lay between the germline ends. The CDR3 DNA reads TGTGCCAGCAGCTTGGTAGGAGCGCGCTCCTACGAGCAGTACTTC. It translates to CASSLVGARSYEQYF.

J is TRBJ1-4 and V is TRBV11-2; 7 bases are a match to TRBD1. Per the germline V gene, CDR1 is SGHAT and CDR2 is FQNNGV. V lost 5 bases, J lost 5 bases, and 8 bases stayed unmatched. This CDR3 is built from 15 residues. The DNA of the CDR3 is TGTGCCAGCAGCCCAGGGGGGGGCTCCAATGAAAAACTGTTTTTT. This encodes CASSPGGGSNEKLFF.

The J gene is TRBJ2-2, the V gene TRBV5-8, with a weak D call TRBD2 (6 bases). V lost 0 bases to trimming and J lost 6 bases, with 12 bases between them. CDR1 is SGHTS and CDR2 is YDEGEE in the germline V gene. CDR3 length equals 15 residues. The CDR3 bases are TGTGCCAGCAGCTTGGACAGGCGGAGGGCCGGGGAGCTGTTTTTT. Translating it yields CASSLDRRRAGELFF.

This clone has more than one count but fewer than ten. The V call is TRBV6-5, the J call TRBJ1-6, with D tentatively TRBD1 (6 bases). The germline CDR1 and CDR2 sequences are MNHEY and SVGAGI. V was shortened by 10 bases and J by 0 bases, with 10 bases between the two germline ends. The CDR3 runs 14 residues. CDR3 nucleotide sequence: TGTGCCACCCAGGGGCCCTCCTATAATTCACCCCTCCACTTT. Amino acid sequence: CATQGPSYNSPLHF.

The chain employs TRBV7-6 and TRBJ1-1; D is possibly TRBD1 (5 bases). In germline, CDR1 is SGHVS, CDR2 FNYEAQ. Trimming removed 2 bases at V and 4 bases at J, with 17 bases between. There are 16 residues in the CDR3. The CDR3 reads CASSLRATDFSTEAFF. DNA of the CDR3: TGTGCCAGCAGCTTAAGAGCGACAGACTTCAGCACTGAAGCTTTCTTT.

The V and J genes are TRBV7-2 and TRBJ2-1, with TRBD2 matching 10 bases. After removal of 1 base from V and 2 bases from J, the junction contained 2 bases not matched to a gene. The CDR3 spans 16 residues. Germline CDR1 and CDR2: SGHTA and FQGNSA. CDR3 protein: CASSLVAGGTYNEQFF. CDR3 nucleotides: TGTGCCAGCAGCTTAGTAGCGGGGGGCACCTACAATGAGCAGTTCTTC.

The chain has TRBV12-3 or TRBV12-4 and TRBJ1-2; D unresolved. Between the trimmed V and J ends, which lost 1 base and 8 bases, there was a span of 5 bases. CDR3 length equals 11 residues. The CDR3 DNA follows: TGTGCCAGCAGTTTAGGGGAAGGCTACACCTTC. Translated, it gives CASSLGEGYTF.

CDR3 sequence (DNA): TGCAGTGCTAGTCAAGGGATATACCATGGCTACACCTTC. Translating it yields CSASQGIYHGYTF. This chain links TRBV20-1 with TRBJ1-2; D gene ambiguous. V dropped 3 bases and J dropped 6 bases, with 14 bases sitting between them. The germline CDR1 and CDR2 sequences are DFQATT and SNEGSKA (reference sequence). CDR3 length: 13 amino acids.

The V call is TRBV2, the J call TRBJ1-4; D uncertain. The CDR3 is 14 amino acids. Germline CDR1 and CDR2: SNHLY and FYNNEI. Trimming removed 4 bases from V and 5 bases from J, with 11 bases in between. The CDR3 nucleotides read TGTGCCAGCAGTGTGAGGGTGGGGAATGAAAAACTGTTTTTT. Translation: CASSVRVGNEKLFF.

The genes are TRBV5-1 and TRBJ2-7; 11 bases map to TRBD1. The CDR3 runs 16 residues. J gave up 6 bases and V 0 bases, and 8 bases lay outside the gene matches. The germline gives CDR1 SGHRS, CDR2 YFSETQ. In DNA, the CDR3 is TGCGCCAGCAGCTTGGCCCCGGGACAGGGGGTTAGCGAGCAGTACTTC. Translating it yields CASSLAPGQGVSEQYF.

The chain carries TRBV5-1 and TRBJ1-6; the match to TRBD1 covers 7 bases. Per germline, CDR1 SGHRS and CDR2 YFSETQ. This CDR3 has 14 residues. With 0 bases clipped from V and 9 bases from J, the junction kept 3 bases outside the gene matches. The CDR3 DNA follows: TGCGCCAGCAGCTTGGGACAGGGAAGTTCACCCCTCCACTTT. This codes for CASSLGQGSSPLHF.

This CDR3 reads CASSYDRVSTEAFF. In DNA form, the CDR3 reads TGTGCCAGCAGTTACGACAGGGTGAGCACTGAAGCTTTCTTT. This rearrangement joins TRBV6-5 to TRBJ1-1; 7 nucleotides align to TRBD1. Unmatched junction bases numbered 4, after V lost 2 bases and J lost 4 bases. Germline V gene sequence: CDR1 MNHEY, CDR2 SVGAGI. This CDR3 comprises 14 residues.

The chain couples TRBV12-5 to TRBJ2-2; 10 bases are shared with TRBD2. This CDR3 is 17 amino acids long. V dropped 6 bases and J dropped 1; count of bases not matched to a gene: 8. From germline, CDR1 is LGHNT and CDR2 FRNRAP. The CDR3 reads CASGPGRLAGNTGELFF. CDR3 coding DNA: TGTGCTAGTGGCCCGGGCCGACTAGCGGGGAACACCGGGGAGCTGTTTTTT.

The V call is TRBV7-8, the J call TRBJ1-2, with D uncertain. The CDR3 runs 13 residues. Per the germline V gene, CDR1 is SGHVS and CDR2 is FQNEAQ. V was cut by 5 bases and J by 4 bases, with 11 bases left in between. This CDR3 reads CASSPPGGYGYTF. The CDR3 DNA is TGTGCCAGCAGCCCCCCTGGAGGCTATGGCTACACCTTC.

The chain uses TRBV2 and TRBJ1-5; D might be TRBD1 (5 bases). Per germline, CDR1 SNHLY and CDR2 FYNNEI. The CDR3 consists of 15 residues. V was cut by 4 bases and J by 7 bases, with 17 bases left in between. CDR3 nucleotides: TGTGCCAGCAGTGGGGGAGGGGTTAGGGTCCAGCCCCAGCATTTT. As protein: CASSGGGVRVQPQHF.

The chain combines TRBV7-6 with TRBJ1-2, with TRBD1 matching over 9 bases. Trimming removed 3 bases from V and 6 bases from J; junction bases left unmatched: 2. The germline V gene has CDR1 SGHVS and CDR2 FNYEAQ. This CDR3 region has 13 residues. The CDR3 loop reads CASSLGQGHGYTF. In DNA, the CDR3 is TGTGCCAGCAGCTTGGGACAGGGCCATGGCTACACCTTC. Full variable domain (rest looked up from reference TRBV7-6 and TRBJ1-2): GAGVSQSPRYKVTKRGQDVALRCDPISGHVSLYWYRQALGQGPEFLTYFNYEAQQDKSGLPNDRFSAERPEGSISTLTIQRTEQRDSAMYRCASSLGQGHGYTFGSGTRLTVV.